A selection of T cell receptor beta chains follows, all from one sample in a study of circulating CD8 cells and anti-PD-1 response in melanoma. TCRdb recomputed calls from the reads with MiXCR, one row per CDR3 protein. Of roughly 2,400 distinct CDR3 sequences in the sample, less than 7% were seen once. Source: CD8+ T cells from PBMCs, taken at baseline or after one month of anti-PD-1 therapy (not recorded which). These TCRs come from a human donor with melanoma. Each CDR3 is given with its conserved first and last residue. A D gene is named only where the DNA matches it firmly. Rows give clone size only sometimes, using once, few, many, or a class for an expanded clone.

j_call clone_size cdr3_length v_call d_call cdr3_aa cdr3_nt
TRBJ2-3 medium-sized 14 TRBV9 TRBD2 CASSRAGGRNTQYF TGTGCCAGCAGCCGAGCGGGGGGCCGCAATACGCAGTATTTT
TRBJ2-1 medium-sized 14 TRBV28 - CASIGKAENNEQFF TGTGCCAGCATCGGCAAAGCTGAAAACAATGAGCAGTTCTTC
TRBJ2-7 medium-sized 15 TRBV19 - CASSISAASSYEQYF TGTGCCAGTAGTATTTCGGCAGCTAGCTCCTACGAGCAGTACTTC
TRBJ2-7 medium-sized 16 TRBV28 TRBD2 CASSSPRLAGGYEQYF TGTGCCAGCAGTTCACCTCGACTAGCGGGGGGCTACGAGCAGTACTTC
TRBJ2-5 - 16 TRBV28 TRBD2 CASSLSSGGIQETQYF TGTGCCAGCAGTTTATCCAGCGGGGGGATACAAGAGACCCAGTACTTC
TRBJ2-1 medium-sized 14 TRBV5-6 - CASSLGPTGNEQFF TGTGCCAGCAGCTTGGGACCCACAGGTAATGAGCAGTTCTTC
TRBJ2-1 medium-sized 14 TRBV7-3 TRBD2 CASSLIAGGGEQFF TGTGCCAGCAGCTTAATCGCGGGGGGCGGTGAGCAGTTCTTC
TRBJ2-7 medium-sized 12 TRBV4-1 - CASSQSFQEQYF TGCGCCAGCAGCCAATCGTTTCAGGAGCAGTACTTC
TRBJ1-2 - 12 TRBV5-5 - CASSLPSPGYTF TGTGCCAGCAGCTTGCCATCCCCCGGCTACACCTTC
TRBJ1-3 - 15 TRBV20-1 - CSARDYRDPGNTIYF TGCAGTGCTAGGGATTACCGAGATCCGGGAAACACCATATATTTT
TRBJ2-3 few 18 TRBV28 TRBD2 CASSLPVLAGGGTDTQYF TGTGCCAGCAGTTTACCCGTACTAGCGGGGGGTGGTACAGATACGCAGTATTTT
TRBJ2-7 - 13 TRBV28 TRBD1 CASRQGASREQYF TGTGCCAGCAGACAGGGGGCCTCTCGGGAGCAGTACTTC
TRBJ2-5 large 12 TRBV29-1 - CSVASLQETQYF TGCAGCGTTGCTTCGCTCCAAGAGACCCAGTACTTC
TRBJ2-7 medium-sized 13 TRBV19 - CASSPPTGYEQYF TGTGCCAGTAGTCCTCCAACAGGGTACGAGCAGTACTTC
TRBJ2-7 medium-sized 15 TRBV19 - CASSMASLSDYEQYF TGTGCCAGTAGTATGGCTAGCCTGTCAGACTACGAGCAGTACTTC
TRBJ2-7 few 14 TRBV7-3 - CASSLVGGSDEQYF TGTGCCAGCAGCTTAGTGGGGGGCTCCGACGAGCAGTACTTC